Below, 17 T cell receptor beta chains from the same sample are listed, as sequenced in a study of blood T cells in healthy people across ages. A second PCR of roughly 6 to 12 cycles used a sample-barcoded 5' primer and a J-beta primer mix. TCRdb passed the 5' RACE reads through MiXCR, listing each CDR3 protein once. The repertoire includes about 1.8 million distinct CDR3 sequences, less than 50% of them detected once, and around 2.1% sits in the top ten. The specimen was blood. These receptors were taken from a woman between 40 and 55 years old in good health.

This rearrangement joins TRBV6-2 or TRBV6-3 to TRBJ2-1, with D possibly being TRBD2 (5 bases). With 3 bases removed from V and 4 bases from J, the gap between germline ends came to 13 bases. CDR1 MNHEY and CDR2 SVGEGT come from the germline V gene. The CDR3 spans 15 residues. CDR3 bases: TGTGCCAGCAGTTATATCGGGGAGCCGTACAATGAGCAGTTCTTC. Protein sequence: CASSYIGEPYNEQFF.

The rearrangement joins TRBV18 to TRBJ2-7, with 9 bases fitting TRBD1. The germline V gene encodes CDR1 KGHSH and CDR2 LQKENI. The CDR3 sequence is 14 residues long. J gave up 6 bases and V 4 bases, and 7 bases lay outside the gene matches. The CDR3 sequence: CASSRRQGEGEQYF. In DNA, the CDR3 is TGTGCCAGCTCACGACGACAGGGGGAGGGCGAGCAGTACTTC.

The chain is built from TRBV7-9 and TRBJ1-6, with D tentatively TRBD1 (5 bases). V dropped 0 bases and J dropped 7 bases, with 10 bases sitting between them. Germline values: CDR1 SEHNR, CDR2 FQNEAQ (reference sequence). CDR3 length: 15 amino acids. The CDR3 reads CASSLAGSGNSPLHF. The CDR3 DNA reads TGTGCCAGCAGCTTAGCAGGCTCAGGGAATTCACCCCTCCACTTT.

The chain carries TRBV6-5 and TRBJ2-1; TRBD1 matches 7 bases. The CDR3 spans 15 residues. The V segment lost 2 bases and the J segment 2 bases; nucleotides outside the gene matches: 3. Per germline, CDR1 MNHEY and CDR2 SVGAGI. The CDR3 nucleotides read TGTGCCAGCAGTTACCTCCAGGGGGCCTACAATGAGCAGTTCTTC. It encodes CASSYLQGAYNEQFF.

This clonotype was seen only a few times. The genes are TRBV9 and TRBJ2-7; possible D gene TRBD1, 5 bases. Trimming took off 0 bases at V and 3 bases at J, with 16 bases between the two ends. There are 16 residues in the CDR3. Germline V CDR1 and CDR2: SGDLS, YYNGEE. The CDR3: CASSVARGQWIYEQYF. In DNA form, the CDR3 reads TGTGCCAGCAGCGTAGCTCGAGGACAATGGATCTACGAGCAGTACTTC.

This clonotype was detected a few times. The chain employs TRBV12-3 or TRBV12-4 and TRBJ2-7; D may be TRBD1 (6 bases). This CDR3 region has 13 residues. V lost 10 bases, J lost 3 bases, and 16 bases lay in between. The CDR3: CATSRGQGYEQYF. In DNA form, the CDR3 reads TGTGCCACCTCAAGGGGACAAGGCTACGAGCAGTACTTC.

Many counts were recorded for this clonotype. The chain employs TRBV9 and TRBJ2-3; no clear D gene. Germline-derived CDR1 and CDR2 are SGDLS and YYNGEE. V lost 3 bases and J 2 bases, leaving 4 bases between the germline ends. The CDR3 is made up of 12 amino acids. For the CDR3, the DNA is TGTGCCAGCAGCGCAACCACAGATACGCAGTATTTT. Its translation: CASSATTDTQYF.

This clonotype was observed a single time. This chain uses TRBV7-3 with TRBJ2-3; TRBD1 agrees at 11 bases. The CDR3 spans 16 residues. The ends lost 1 base at V and 4 bases at J; junction bases unmatched: 4. Germline V gene data show CDR1 as SGHTA and CDR2 as FQGTGA. The CDR3 DNA reads TGTGCCAGCAGCTTAAGAGGACAGGGGGCAGCAGATACGCAGTATTTT. It encodes CASSLRGQGAADTQYF.

The chain carries TRBV6-1 and TRBJ2-5; TRBD2 matches at 9 bases. CDR3 length: 16 amino acids. Germline CDR1 is MNHNS and CDR2 is SASEGT. The J segment lost 5 bases and the V segment lost 3 bases, leaving 10 bases of the junction unmatched. The CDR3, as DNA: TGTGCCAGCAGTGATCCTTCGCGGGGGGGCAGCGAGACCCAGTACTTC. It codes for CASSDPSRGGSETQYF.

The rearrangement uses TRBV15 and TRBJ2-3; D is ambiguous. The CDR3 sequence is 13 residues long. CDR1 is LNHNV and CDR2 is YYDKDF in the germline V gene (reference sequence). Trimming removed 6 bases from V and 6 bases from J, with 13 bases in between. DNA of the CDR3: TGTGCCACCAGTCCCGACGGTCGGGATACGCAGTATTTT. As protein: CATSPDGRDTQYF.

The gene calls are TRBV6-1 and TRBJ2-7; 10 positions match TRBD2. The CDR3 spans 16 residues. J lost 2 bases, V lost 2 bases, and 6 bases had no gene match. Per germline, CDR1 MNHNS and CDR2 SASEGT. CDR3 amino acids: CASSEFLAGATYEQYF. The CDR3 bases are TGTGCCAGCAGTGAATTCCTAGCGGGGGCAACCTACGAGCAGTACTTC.

V and J are TRBV2 and TRBJ2-4; 9 bases are shared with TRBD1. Trimming removed 3 bases from V and 0 bases from J; junction bases left unmatched: 6. The germline V gene has CDR1 SNHLY and CDR2 FYNNEI. The CDR3 has 17 residues. CDR3 amino acids: CASSEKDRGKAKNIQYF. In DNA, the CDR3 is TGTGCCAGCAGTGAGAAAGACAGGGGGAAAGCCAAAAACATTCAGTACTTC.

V and J are TRBV4-2 and TRBJ1-2; the D gene is possibly TRBD1 (5 bases). The CDR3 extends over 15 amino acids. V dropped 0 bases and J dropped 8 bases, with 16 bases sitting between them. Germline V CDR1 and CDR2: LGHNA, YNFKEQ. The CDR3: CASSQEGQPSEGYTF. CDR3 in DNA: TGTGCCAGCAGCCAAGAGGGGCAGCCCTCAGAGGGCTACACCTTC.

The genes are TRBV25-1 and TRBJ1-1; D is perhaps TRBD1 (5 bases). The germline gives CDR1 MGHDK, CDR2 SYGVNS. The CDR3 sequence is 18 residues long. V was pared by 1 base and J by 2 bases, with 20 bases between. CDR3 loop: CASSEWDMRGRGNTEAFF. For the CDR3, the DNA is TGTGCCAGCAGTGAATGGGATATGCGGGGGAGAGGTAACACTGAAGCTTTCTTT.

This chain uses TRBV21-1 with TRBJ2-2; TRBD2 was called by the table and not checked on the DNA. TRBV21-1 has pseudogene status. The CDR3 consists of 12 residues. The CDR3 sequence is CAEGGTTGELFF. DNA for the CDR3: TGTGCCGAGGGAGGGACGACCGGGGAGCTGTTTTTT.

V gene TRBV5-1 combines with J gene TRBJ2-3; D may correspond to TRBD1 or TRBD2 (5 bases each). Trimming removed 1 base at V and 4 bases at J, with 13 bases between. Germline V gene sequence: CDR1 SGHRS, CDR2 YFSETQ. This CDR3 has 15 amino acids. CDR3 bases: TGCGCCAGCAGCTTGACGCCGAGGGGCGCAGATACGCAGTATTTT. Translating gives CASSLTPRGADTQYF. Full variable domain (outside the CDR3, taken from reference TRBV5-1 and TRBJ2-3): KAGVTQTPRYLIKTRGQQVTLSCSPISGHRSVSWYQQTPGQGLQFLFEYFSETQRNKGNFPGRFSGRQFSNSRSEMNVSTLELGDSALYLCASSLTPRGADTQYFGPGTRLTVL.

This clonotype was detected once. This sequence joins TRBV12-3 or TRBV12-4 and TRBJ1-2, with 7 positions matching TRBD1. V dropped 5 bases and J dropped 3; count of bases not matched to a gene: 18. CDR3 size: 18 residues. CDR3 DNA sequence: TGTGCCAGCAGTCCTCACCCATGGACAGGTAGATTGGACTATGGCTACACCTTC. Translating it yields CASSPHPWTGRLDYGYTF.